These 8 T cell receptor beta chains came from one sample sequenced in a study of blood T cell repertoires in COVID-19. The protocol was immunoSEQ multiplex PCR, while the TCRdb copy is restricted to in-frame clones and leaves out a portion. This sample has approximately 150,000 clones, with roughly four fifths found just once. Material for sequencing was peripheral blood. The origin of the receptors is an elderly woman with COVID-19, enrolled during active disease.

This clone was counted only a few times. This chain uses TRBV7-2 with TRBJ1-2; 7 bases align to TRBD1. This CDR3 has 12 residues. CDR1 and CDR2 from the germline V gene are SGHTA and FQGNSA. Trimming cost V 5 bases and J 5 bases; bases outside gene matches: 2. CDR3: CASSLQGYGYTF. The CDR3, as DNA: TGTGCCAGCAGCCTACAGGGGTATGGCTACACCTTC.

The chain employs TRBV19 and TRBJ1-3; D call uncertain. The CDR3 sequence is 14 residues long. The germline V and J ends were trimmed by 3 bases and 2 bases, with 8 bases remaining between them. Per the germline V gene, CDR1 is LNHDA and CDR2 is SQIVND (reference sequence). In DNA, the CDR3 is TGTGCCAGTAGTATGTGGGCAACTGGAAACACCATATATTTT. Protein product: CASSMWATGNTIYF.

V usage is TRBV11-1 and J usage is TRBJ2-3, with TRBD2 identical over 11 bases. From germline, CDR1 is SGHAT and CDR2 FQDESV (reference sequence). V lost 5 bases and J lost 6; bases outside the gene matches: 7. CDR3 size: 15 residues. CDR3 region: CASSSRTSGSDTQYF. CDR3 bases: TGTGCCAGCAGCAGCAGGACTAGCGGGTCCGATACGCAGTATTTT.

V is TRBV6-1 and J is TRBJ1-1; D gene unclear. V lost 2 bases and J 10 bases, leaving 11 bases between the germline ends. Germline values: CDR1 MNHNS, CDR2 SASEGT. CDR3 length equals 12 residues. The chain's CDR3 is CASSERVPPAFF. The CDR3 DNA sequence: TGTGCCAGCAGTGAACGGGTCCCCCCAGCTTTCTTT.

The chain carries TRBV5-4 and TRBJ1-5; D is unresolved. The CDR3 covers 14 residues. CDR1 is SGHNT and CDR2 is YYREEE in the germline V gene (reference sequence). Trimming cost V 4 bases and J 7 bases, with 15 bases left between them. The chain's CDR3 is CASSPGPSGQPQHF. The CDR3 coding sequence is TGTGCCAGCAGCCCGGGCCCCTCGGGGCAGCCCCAGCATTTT.

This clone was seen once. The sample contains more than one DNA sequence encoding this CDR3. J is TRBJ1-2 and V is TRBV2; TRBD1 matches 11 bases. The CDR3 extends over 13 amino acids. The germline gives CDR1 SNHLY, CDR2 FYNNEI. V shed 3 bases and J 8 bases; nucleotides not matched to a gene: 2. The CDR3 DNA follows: TGTGCCAGCAGTGATGGGACAGGGGGAGGCTACACCTTC. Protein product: CASSDGTGGGYTF. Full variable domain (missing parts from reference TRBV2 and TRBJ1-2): EPEVTQTPSHQVTQMGQEVILRCVPISNHLYFYWYRQILGQKVEFLVSFYNNEISEKSEIFDDQFSVERPDGSNFTLKIRSTKLEDSAMYFCASSDGTGGGYTFGSGTRLTVV.

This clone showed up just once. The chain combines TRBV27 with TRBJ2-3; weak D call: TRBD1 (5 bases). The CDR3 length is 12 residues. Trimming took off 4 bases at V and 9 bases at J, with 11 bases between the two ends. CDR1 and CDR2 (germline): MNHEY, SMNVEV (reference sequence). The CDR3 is CASSYLPGTQYF. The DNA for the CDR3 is TGTGCCAGCAGTTACCTCCCAGGGACGCAGTATTTT.

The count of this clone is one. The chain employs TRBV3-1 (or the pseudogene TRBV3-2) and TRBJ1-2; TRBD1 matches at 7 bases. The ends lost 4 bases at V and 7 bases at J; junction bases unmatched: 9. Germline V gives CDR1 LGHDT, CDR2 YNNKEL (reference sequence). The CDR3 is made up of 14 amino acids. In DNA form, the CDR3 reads TGTGCCAGCAGCCCGTTGGCAGGGGGACCTGGCTACACCTTC. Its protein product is CASSPLAGGPGYTF.